These T cell receptor beta chains were read from a single sample in a study of metastatic and nonmetastatic thyroid tumors. Using MiXCR, TCRdb reanalyzed the PCR reads. Here the sample spans about 70,000 clones, roughly 18% being singletons. The sequencing sample was made of blood. The receptors were sampled from a female donor with papillary thyroid cancer or a benign thyroid nodule (not recorded which). Some clones in this sample may be carry-over from other donors' samples. Both conserved end residues are part of each CDR3.

CASSLRPSHNNSPLHF TRBV28 16 TRBJ1-6
CASSEGLYEQYF TRBV2 12 TRBJ2-7
CAWSVLGQGIPGYTF TRBV30 15 TRBJ1-2
CASSHRGLQEKLFF TRBV6-1 14 TRBJ1-4
CASSQDRAHSGNTIYF TRBV4-2 16 TRBJ1-3
CASSQEGSRQPQHF TRBV4-1 14 TRBJ1-5
CASRVLAGVENEQFF TRBV7-8 15 TRBJ2-1
CASSLDTSNTEAFF TRBV5-1 14 TRBJ1-1
CASAETQGIYEQYF TRBV6-1 14 TRBJ2-7
CAHGSRGNTGELFF TRBV6-1 14 TRBJ2-2
CASSAYTSSTDTQYF TRBV9 15 TRBJ2-3
CASSDGSMEETQYF TRBV2 14 TRBJ2-5
CASSYSGRENEKLFF TRBV6-2/TRBV6-3 15 TRBJ1-4
CATRPSHLTEAFF TRBV5-1 13 TRBJ1-1
CATSDRGQGNTEAFF TRBV2 15 TRBJ1-1
CASSPSTGNYGYTF TRBV28 14 TRBJ1-2
CSAERSRYQETQYF TRBV20-1 14 TRBJ2-5
CASSFRLAGVYEQYF TRBV27 15 TRBJ2-7
CATGQGTTNEKLFF TRBV10-3 14 TRBJ1-4
CASSYGGSGTGELFF TRBV6-6 15 TRBJ2-2
CASSLGHGSSYEQYF TRBV5-1 15 TRBJ2-7
CSARGDTGNTIYF TRBV20-1 13 TRBJ1-3
CASSGTGNIQYF TRBV19 12 TRBJ2-4
CASSRGQGTDTQYF TRBV19 14 TRBJ2-3
CASSDSLSDMYNEQFF TRBV6-4 16 TRBJ2-1
CASSLYEGGSEAFF TRBV28 14 TRBJ1-1
CAWSVRGGPHQETQYF TRBV30 16 TRBJ2-5
CASSAPGLAAYNEQFF TRBV11-1 16 TRBJ2-1
CASSGLENTEAFF TRBV7-9 13 TRBJ1-1
CAWEGQMNTEAFF TRBV30 13 TRBJ1-1
CASSQGLFQPQHF TRBV6-1 13 TRBJ1-5
CATSREGAGNTEAFF TRBV15 15 TRBJ1-1
CASSQDPLGYRTTGELFF TRBV4-1 18 TRBJ2-2
CASSPPPRETQYF TRBV18 13 TRBJ2-5
CSARDVSWENQPQHF TRBV20-1 15 TRBJ1-5
CASSYTSFEQFF TRBV7-9 12 TRBJ2-1
CASSPGAVYNEQFF TRBV10-1 14 TRBJ2-1
CASSIGGYSNQPQHF TRBV19 15 TRBJ1-5
CASSLSAGGTNTQYF TRBV7-6 15 TRBJ2-3
CASSSAGVGTDTQYF TRBV12-3/TRBV12-4 15 TRBJ2-3
CASSLVPGQGEYEQYF TRBV11-1 16 TRBJ2-7
CASSFRQESSYNSPLHF TRBV6-1 17 TRBJ1-6
CATSRDADGPSPQHF TRBV15 15 TRBJ1-5
CASGLPIAGERSYNEQFF TRBV12-5 18 TRBJ2-1
CASSLEQGARSNEQFF TRBV5-1 16 TRBJ2-1
CASSAGLGIETQYF TRBV4-2 14 TRBJ2-5
CASSSGRENYGYTF TRBV27 14 TRBJ1-2
CSARHNYGYTF TRBV20-1 11 TRBJ1-2